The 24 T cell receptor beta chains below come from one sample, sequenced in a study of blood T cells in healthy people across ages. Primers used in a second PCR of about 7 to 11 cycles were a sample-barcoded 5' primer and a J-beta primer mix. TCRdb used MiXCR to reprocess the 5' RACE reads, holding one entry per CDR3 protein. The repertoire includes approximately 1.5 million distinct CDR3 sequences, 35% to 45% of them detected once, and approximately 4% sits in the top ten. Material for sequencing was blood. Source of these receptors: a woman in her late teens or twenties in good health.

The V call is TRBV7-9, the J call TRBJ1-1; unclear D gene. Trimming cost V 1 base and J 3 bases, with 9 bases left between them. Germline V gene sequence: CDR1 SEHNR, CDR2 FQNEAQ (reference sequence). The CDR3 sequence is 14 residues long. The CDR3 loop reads CASSLVTEDTEAFF. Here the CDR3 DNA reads TGTGCCAGCAGCTTAGTCACGGAGGACACTGAAGCTTTCTTT.

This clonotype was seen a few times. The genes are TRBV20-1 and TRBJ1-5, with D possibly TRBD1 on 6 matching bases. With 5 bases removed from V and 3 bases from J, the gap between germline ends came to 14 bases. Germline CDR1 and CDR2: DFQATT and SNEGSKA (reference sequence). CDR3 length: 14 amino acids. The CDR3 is CSALGRGPNQPQHF. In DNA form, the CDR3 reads TGCAGTGCTCTGGGCAGGGGACCCAATCAGCCCCAGCATTTT.

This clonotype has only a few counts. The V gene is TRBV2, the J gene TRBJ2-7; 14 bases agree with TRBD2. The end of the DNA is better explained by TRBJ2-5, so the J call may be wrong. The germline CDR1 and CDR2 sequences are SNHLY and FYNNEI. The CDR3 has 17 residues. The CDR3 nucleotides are TGTGCCAGCAGAGGGACTAGCGGGAGTTCATCGGTAAAGACCCAGTACTTC. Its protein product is CASRGTSGSSSVKTQYF.

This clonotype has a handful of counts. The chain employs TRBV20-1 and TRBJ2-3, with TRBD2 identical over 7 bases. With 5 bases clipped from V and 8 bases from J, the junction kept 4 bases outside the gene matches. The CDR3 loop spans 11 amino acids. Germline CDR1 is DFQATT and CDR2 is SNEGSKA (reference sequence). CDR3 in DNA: TGCAGTGCTGGACTAGGGCGTACGCAGTATTTT. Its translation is CSAGLGRTQYF.

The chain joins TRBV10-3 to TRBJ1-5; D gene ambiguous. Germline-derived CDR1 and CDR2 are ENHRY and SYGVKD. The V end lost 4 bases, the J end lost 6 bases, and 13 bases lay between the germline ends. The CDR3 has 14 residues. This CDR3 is CAISALGWGQPQHF. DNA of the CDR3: TGTGCCATCAGTGCACTGGGATGGGGTCAGCCCCAGCATTTT.

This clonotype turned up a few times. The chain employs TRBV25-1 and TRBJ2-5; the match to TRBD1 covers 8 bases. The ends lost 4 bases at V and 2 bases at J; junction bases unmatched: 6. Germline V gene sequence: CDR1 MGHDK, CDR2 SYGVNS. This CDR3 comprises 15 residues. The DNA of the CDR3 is TGTGCCAGCAGTGGCCCGACAGGGGTGCAAGAGACCCAGTACTTC. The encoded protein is CASSGPTGVQETQYF.

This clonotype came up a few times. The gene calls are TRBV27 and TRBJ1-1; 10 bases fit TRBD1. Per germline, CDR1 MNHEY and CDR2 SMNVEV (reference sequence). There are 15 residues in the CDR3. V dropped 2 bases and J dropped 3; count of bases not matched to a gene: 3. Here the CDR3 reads CASSLMGTGDTEAFF. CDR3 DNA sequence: TGTGCCAGCAGTTTAATGGGGACAGGGGACACTGAAGCTTTCTTT.

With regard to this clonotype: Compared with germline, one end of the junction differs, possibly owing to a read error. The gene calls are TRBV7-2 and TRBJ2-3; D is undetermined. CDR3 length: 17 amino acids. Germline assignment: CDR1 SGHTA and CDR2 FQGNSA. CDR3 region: CASSLRSSDLGTDTKYF. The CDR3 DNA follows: TGTGCCAGCAGCTTAAGATCCAGCGATCTAGGCACAGATACGAAGTATTTT.

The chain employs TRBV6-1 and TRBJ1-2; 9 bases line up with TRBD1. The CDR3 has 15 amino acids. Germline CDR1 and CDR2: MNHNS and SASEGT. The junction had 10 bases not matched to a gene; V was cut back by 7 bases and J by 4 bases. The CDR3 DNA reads TGTGCCAGCACCCAAGGGGGACAGGGTGGCTATGGCTACACCTTC. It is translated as CASTQGGQGGYGYTF.

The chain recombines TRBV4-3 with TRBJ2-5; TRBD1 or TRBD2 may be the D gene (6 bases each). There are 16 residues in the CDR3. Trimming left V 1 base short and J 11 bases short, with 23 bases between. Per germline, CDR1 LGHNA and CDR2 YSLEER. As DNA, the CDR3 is TGCGCCAGCAGCCAAGTGGGGGGCTTGACCTACAATGAGCAGTACTTC. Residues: CASSQVGGLTYNEQYF.

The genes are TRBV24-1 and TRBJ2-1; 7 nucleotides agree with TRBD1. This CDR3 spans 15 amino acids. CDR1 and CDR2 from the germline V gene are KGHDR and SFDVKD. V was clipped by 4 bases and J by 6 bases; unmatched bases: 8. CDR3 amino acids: CATSEPDRVSNEQFF. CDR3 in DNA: TGTGCCACCAGTGAGCCTGACAGGGTCTCCAATGAGCAGTTCTTC.

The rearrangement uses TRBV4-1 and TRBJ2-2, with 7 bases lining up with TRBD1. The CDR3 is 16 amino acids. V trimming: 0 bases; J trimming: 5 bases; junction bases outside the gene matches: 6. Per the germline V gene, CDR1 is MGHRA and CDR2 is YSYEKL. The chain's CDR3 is CASSQEPDRVTGELFF. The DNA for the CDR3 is TGCGCCAGCAGCCAAGAACCAGACAGGGTGACCGGGGAGCTGTTTTTT.

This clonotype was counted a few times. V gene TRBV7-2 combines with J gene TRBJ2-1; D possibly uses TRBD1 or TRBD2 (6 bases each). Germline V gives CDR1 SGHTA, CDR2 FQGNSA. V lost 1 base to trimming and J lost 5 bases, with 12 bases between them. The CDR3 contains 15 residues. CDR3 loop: CASSLDGGQNNEQFF. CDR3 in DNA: TGTGCCAGCAGCTTAGACGGGGGCCAGAACAATGAGCAGTTCTTC.

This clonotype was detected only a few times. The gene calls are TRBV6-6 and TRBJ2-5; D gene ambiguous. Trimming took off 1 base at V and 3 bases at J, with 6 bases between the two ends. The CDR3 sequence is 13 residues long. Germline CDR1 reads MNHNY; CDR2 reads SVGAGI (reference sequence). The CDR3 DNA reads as TGTGCCAGCAGTTACTACTCGAAAGAGACCCAGTACTTC. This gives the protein CASSYYSKETQYF.

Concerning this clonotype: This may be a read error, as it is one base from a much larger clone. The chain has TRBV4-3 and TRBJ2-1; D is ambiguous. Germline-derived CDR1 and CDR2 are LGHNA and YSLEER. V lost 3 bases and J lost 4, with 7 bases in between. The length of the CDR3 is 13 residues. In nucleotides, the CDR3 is TGCGCCAGCAGCCACGTCTCTTACAATGAGCAGTTCTTC. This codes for CASSHVSYNEQFF.

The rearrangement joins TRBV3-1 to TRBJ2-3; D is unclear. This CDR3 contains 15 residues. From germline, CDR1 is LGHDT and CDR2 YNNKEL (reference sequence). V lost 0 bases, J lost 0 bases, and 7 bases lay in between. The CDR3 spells CASSQELTSTDTQYF. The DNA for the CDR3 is TGTGCCAGCAGCCAAGAGTTGACTAGCACAGATACGCAGTATTTT.

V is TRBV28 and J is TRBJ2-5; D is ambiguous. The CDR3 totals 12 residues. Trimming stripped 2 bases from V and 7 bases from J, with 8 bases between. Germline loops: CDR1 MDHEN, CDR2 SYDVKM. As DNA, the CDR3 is TGTGCCAGCAGTTTACGCAGCTCGACCCAGTACTTC. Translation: CASSLRSSTQYF.

CDR3 amino acids: CATTRQGVFADTQYF. DNA for the CDR3: TGTGCCACCACGAGACAGGGGGTTTTCGCAGATACGCAGTATTTT. The V gene is TRBV15, the J gene TRBJ2-3, with 9 bases identical to TRBD1. Trimming removed 7 bases from V and 4 bases from J; junction bases left unmatched: 9. This CDR3 is 15 amino acids long. In germline, CDR1 is LNHNV, CDR2 YYDKDF (reference sequence).

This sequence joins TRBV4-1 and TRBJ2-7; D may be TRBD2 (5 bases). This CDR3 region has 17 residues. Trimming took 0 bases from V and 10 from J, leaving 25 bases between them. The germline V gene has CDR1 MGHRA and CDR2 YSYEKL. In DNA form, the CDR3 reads TGCGCCAGCAGCCAAGAATTAGGACTTCCCAAGCAGGAGGCCCAGTACTTC. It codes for CASSQELGLPKQEAQYF.

CDR3 region: CASSYGTGAGRHYEQYF. For the CDR3, the DNA is TGTGCCAGCAGTTACGGGACGGGGGCAGGCCGTCACTACGAGCAGTACTTC. The rearrangement uses TRBV6-2 or TRBV6-3 and TRBJ2-5; D is perhaps TRBD1 or TRBD2 (6 bases each). With the DNA end fitting TRBJ2-7 better, the J assignment may be wrong. Germline CDR1 MNHEY, CDR2 SVGEGT. CDR3 length: 17 amino acids.

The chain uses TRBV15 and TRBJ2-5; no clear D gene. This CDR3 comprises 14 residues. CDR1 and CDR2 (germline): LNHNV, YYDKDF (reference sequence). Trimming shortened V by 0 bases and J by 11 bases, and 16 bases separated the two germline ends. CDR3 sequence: CATSRDPGPYAQYF. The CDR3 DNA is TGTGCCACCAGCAGAGATCCAGGACCCTACGCGCAGTACTTC.

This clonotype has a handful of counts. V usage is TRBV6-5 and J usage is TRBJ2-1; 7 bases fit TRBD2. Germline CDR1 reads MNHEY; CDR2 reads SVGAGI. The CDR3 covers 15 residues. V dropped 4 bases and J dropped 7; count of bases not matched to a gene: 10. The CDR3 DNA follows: TGTGCCAGCAGTTCCCCCAGCGGGGTCTCTAATGAGCAGTTCTTC. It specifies CASSSPSGVSNEQFF.

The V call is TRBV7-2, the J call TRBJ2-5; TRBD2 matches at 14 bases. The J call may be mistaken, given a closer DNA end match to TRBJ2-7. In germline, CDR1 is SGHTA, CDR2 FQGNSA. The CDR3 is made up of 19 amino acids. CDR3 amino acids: CASSHALPGTSGGLREQYF. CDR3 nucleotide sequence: TGTGCCAGCAGTCATGCATTACCCGGGACTAGCGGGGGTTTACGCGAGCAGTACTTC.

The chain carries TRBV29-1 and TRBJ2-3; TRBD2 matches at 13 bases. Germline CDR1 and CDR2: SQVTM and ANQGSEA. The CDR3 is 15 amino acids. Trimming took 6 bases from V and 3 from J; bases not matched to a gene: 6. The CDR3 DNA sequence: TGCAGCGTAGGACTAGCGGGAGCCGTAACAGATACGCAGTATTTT. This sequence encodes CSVGLAGAVTDTQYF.